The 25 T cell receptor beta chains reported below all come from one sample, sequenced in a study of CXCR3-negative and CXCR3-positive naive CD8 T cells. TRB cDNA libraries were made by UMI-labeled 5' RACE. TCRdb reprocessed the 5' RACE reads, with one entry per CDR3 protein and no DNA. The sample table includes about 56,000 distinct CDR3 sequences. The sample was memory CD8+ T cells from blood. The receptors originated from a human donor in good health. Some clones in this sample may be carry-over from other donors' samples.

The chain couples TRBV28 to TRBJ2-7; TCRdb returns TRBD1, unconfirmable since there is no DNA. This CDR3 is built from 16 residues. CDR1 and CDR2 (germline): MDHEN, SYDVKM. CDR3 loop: CASSLPYGGHIYEQYF.

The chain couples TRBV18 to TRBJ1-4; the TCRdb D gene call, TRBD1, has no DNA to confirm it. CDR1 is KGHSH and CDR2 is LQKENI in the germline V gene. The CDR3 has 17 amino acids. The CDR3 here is CASSPTRSQGISEKLFF.

The CDR3 reads CASSSGGGGQETQYF. The chain joins TRBV3-1 to TRBJ2-5; TCRdb outputs TRBD2, but without DNA this stays unchecked. Per germline, CDR1 LGHDT and CDR2 YNNKEL (reference sequence). The CDR3 sequence is 15 residues long.

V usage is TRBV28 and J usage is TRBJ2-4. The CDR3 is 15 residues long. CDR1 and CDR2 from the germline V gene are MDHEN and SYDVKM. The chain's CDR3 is CASSFRGIAKNIQYF.

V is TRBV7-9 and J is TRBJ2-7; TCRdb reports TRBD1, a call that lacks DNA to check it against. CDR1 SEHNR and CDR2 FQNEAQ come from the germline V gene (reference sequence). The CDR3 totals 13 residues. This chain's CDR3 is CASSPVGSYEQYF.

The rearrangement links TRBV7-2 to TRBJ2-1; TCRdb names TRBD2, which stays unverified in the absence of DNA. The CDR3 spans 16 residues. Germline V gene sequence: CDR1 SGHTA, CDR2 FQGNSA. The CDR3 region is CASSWALAGTYNEQFF.

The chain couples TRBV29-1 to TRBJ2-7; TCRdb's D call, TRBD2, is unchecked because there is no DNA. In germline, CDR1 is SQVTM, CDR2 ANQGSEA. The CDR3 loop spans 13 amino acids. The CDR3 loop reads CSVVGGMGLEQYF.

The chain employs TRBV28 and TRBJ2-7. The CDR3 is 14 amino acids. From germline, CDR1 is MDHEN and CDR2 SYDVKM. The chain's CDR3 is CASNFRESSYEQYF.

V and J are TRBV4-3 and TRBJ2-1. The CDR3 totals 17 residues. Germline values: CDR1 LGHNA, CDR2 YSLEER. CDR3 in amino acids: CASSQDRRGGPYNEQFF.

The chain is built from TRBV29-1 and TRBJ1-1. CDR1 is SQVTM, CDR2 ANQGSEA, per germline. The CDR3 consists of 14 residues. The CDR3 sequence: CSVVAGLAHTEAFF.

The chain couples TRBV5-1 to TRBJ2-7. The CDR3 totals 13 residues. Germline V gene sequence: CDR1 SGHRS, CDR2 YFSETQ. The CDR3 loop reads CASSLSAAYEQYF.

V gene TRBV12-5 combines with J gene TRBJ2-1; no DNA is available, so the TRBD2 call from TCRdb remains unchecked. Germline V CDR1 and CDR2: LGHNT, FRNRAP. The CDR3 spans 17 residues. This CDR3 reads CASAVAGLPSSYNEQFF.

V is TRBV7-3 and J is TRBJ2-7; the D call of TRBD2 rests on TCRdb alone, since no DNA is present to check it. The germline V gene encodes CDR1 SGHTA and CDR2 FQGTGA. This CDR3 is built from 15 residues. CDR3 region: CASSRTSGVYYEQYF. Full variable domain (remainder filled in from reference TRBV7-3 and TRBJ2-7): GAGVSQTPSNKVTEKGKYVELRCDPISGHTALYWYRQSLGQGPEFLIYFQGTGAADDSGLPNDRFFAVRPEGSVSTLKIQRTERGDSAVYLCASSRTSGVYYEQYFGPGTRLTVT.

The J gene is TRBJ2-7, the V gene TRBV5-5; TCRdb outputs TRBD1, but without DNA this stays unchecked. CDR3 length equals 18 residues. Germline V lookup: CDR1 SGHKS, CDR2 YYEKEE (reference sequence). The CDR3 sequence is CASSLFPQGQKFAYEQYF.

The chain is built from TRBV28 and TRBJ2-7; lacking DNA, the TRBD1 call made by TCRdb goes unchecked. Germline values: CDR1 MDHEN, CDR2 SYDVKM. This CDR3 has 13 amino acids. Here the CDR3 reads CASSTRDSFEQYF.

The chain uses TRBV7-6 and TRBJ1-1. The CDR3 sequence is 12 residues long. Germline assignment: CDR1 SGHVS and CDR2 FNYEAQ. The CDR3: CASSRVGTEAFF.

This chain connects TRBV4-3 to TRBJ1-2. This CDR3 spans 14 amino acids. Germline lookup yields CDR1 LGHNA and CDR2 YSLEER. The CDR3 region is CASSQAGANYGYTF.

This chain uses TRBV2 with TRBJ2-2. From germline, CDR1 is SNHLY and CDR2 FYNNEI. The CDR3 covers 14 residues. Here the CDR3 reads CASSYNLPAGELFF.

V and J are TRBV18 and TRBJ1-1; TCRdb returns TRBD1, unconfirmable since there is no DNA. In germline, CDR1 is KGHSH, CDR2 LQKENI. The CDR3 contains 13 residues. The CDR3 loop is CASSPGQGDGAFF.

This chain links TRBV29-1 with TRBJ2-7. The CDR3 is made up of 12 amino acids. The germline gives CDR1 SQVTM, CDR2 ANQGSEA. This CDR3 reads CSVVDRSYEQYF.

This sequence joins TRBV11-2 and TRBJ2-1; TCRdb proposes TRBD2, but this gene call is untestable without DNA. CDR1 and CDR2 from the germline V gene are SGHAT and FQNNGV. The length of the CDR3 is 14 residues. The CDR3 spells CASSPIPTSDEQFF. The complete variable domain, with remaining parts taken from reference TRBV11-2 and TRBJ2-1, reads EAGVAQSPRYKIIEKRQSVAFWCNPISGHATLYWYQQILGQGPKLLIQFQNNGVVDDSQLPKDRFSAERLKGVDSTLKIQPAKLEDSAVYLCASSPIPTSDEQFFGPGTRLTVL.

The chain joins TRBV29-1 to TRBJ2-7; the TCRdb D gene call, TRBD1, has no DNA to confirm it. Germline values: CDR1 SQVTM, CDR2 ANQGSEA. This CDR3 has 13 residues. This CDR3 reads CSVAPGEGNEQYF.

Here the CDR3 reads CASSPRDKNTGELFF. The V and J genes are TRBV7-3 and TRBJ2-2; TCRdb outputs TRBD1, but without DNA this stays unchecked. CDR3 length: 15 amino acids. In germline, CDR1 is SGHTA, CDR2 FQGTGA.

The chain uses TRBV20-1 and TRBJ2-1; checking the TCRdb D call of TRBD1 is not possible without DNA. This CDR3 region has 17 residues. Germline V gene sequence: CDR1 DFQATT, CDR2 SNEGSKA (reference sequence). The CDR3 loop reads CSARDSPPRAALGEQFF.

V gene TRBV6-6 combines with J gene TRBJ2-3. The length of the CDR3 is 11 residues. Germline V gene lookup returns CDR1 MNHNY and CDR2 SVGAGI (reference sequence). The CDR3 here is CASSSPDTQYF.